The rows below give T cell receptor beta chains drawn from one sample of a study of shared clonotypes between healthy human individuals. The table came from immunoSEQ multiplex PCR; TCRdb's copy has only in-frame clones and leaves some out. The sample contains fewer than 1.4 million clones, around 82% of which appear only once. The sample comprised memory CD4+ T cells from PBMCs. The receptor source for this set is a man between 18 and 35 years old in good health. Some clones in this sample may be carry-over from other donors' samples. Each CDR3 is given with its conserved first and last residue. The D gene is left open where the match is weak. Size is stated for part of the rows, as once, few or many counts, or as a class when the clone is expanded.

v_call	d_call	clone_size	j_call	cdr3_nt	cdr3_aa
TRBV28	-	few	TRBJ1-5	TGTGCCAGCAGTTTTAGGTCAGGGAATCAGCCCCAGCATTTT	CASSFRSGNQPQHF
TRBV29-1	-	-	TRBJ2-1	TGCAGCGTTGTCCGGGGTCGGGATGAGCAGTTCTTC	CSVVRGRDEQFF
TRBV6-5	TRBD2	-	TRBJ2-7	TGTGCCAGCAGCAAGAGACTAGCGGGAGTCTACGAGCAGTACTTC	CASSKRLAGVYEQYF
TRBV29-1	TRBD1	few	TRBJ2-7	TGCAGCGTTGAGGCGTATGGGACAGGGGCTTCATACGAGCAGTACTTC	CSVEAYGTGASYEQYF
TRBV5-8	-	-	TRBJ2-2	TGTGCCAGCAGCTTGGGGCTGCAGCGGTTCACCGGGGAGCTGTTTTTT	CASSLGLQRFTGELFF
TRBV5-1	TRBD1	-	TRBJ2-2	TGCGCCAGCAGTTGGGACAGGGGCATTACCGGGGAGCTGTTTTTT	CASSWDRGITGELFF
TRBV2	-	-	TRBJ1-2	TGTGCCAGCAGTGTGTTAGGCAGCCTATATGGCTACACCTTC	CASSVLGSLYGYTF
TRBV30	TRBD2	-	TRBJ2-1	TGTGCCTGGGCGGGGGACTCGTGGAATGAGCAGTTCTTC	CAWAGDSWNEQFF
TRBV6-6	-	once	TRBJ2-7	TGTGCCAGCAGGACCGGGAGAACAGGGGCCCACGAGCAGTACTTC	CASRTGRTGAHEQYF
TRBV28	-	-	TRBJ1-2	TGTGCCAGCAGCACAGGGTGGAACGGCTACACCTTC	CASSTGWNGYTF
TRBV6-5	-	-	TRBJ2-6	TGTGCCAGCAGCTGGGCCGACTCTGGGGCCAACGTCCTGACTTTC	CASSWADSGANVLTF
TRBV28	TRBD2	few	TRBJ2-1	TGTGCCAGCAGTTTAAAGGGCCCAGCGGGAGGGTCCAATGAGCAGTTCTTC	CASSLKGPAGGSNEQFF
TRBV25-1	-	-	TRBJ1-2	TGTGCCAGCAGTGAATTCTGGGTAGACTATGGCTACACCTTC	CASSEFWVDYGYTF
TRBV30	-	many	TRBJ1-2	TGTGCCTGGAGTCTGTATAGGACCAACTATGGCTACACCTTC	CAWSLYRTNYGYTF
TRBV2	-	-	TRBJ2-6	TGTGCCGGACGGTCTGGGGCCAACGTCCTGACTTTC	CAGRSGANVLTF
TRBV28	-	-	TRBJ1-2	TGTGCCAGCAGCCTAACTTCCCGGCTTAGCTATGGCTACACCTTC	CASSLTSRLSYGYTF
TRBV7-2	-	-	TRBJ2-7	TGTGCCAGCAGCTTAAAAAGGCTAGGGTTCTACGAGCAGTACTTC	CASSLKRLGFYEQYF
TRBV6-1	TRBD1	-	TRBJ2-5	TGTGCCAGCAGGGTCAGGGGGCGCGGAGAGACCCAGTACTTC	CASRVRGRGETQYF
TRBV28	-	-	TRBJ2-1	TGTGCCAGCAGTGGGACTGGGAGCTCCTACAATGAGCAGTTCTTC	CASSGTGSSYNEQFF
TRBV28	TRBD1	-	TRBJ2-3	TGTGCCAGCAGTCCTATCGGACAGGGGAAGACAGATACGCAGTATTTT	CASSPIGQGKTDTQYF
TRBV28	TRBD2	-	TRBJ2-7	TGTGCCAGCAGACGGCTAGCGGGAATCTACGAGCAGTACTTC	CASRRLAGIYEQYF
TRBV6-6	TRBD1	few	TRBJ1-1	TGTGCCAGCAGTCGACCCGGGACAGATGAAGCTTTCTTT	CASSRPGTDEAFF
TRBV7-9	TRBD1	-	TRBJ2-7	TGTGCCAGCAGCCATCAGACAGGGGGCTCCTACGAGCAGTACTTC	CASSHQTGGSYEQYF
TRBV9	-	-	TRBJ2-3	TGTGCCAGCAGCGAGGCCATCCGAAGTCAGGGGACAGATACGCAGTATTTT	CASSEAIRSQGTDTQYF